These T cell receptor beta chains were read from a single sample in a study of blood T cells in healthy people across ages. Each CDR3 protein gets one entry after TCRdb re-called the 5' RACE reads with MiXCR. Altogether hundreds of thousands of distinct CDR3 sequences are present, approximately 59% being singletons, with the ten largest covering around 37%. Material: blood. Source of these receptors: a man between 60 and 75 years old in good health. The CDR3 runs from the conserved cysteine through the conserved F or W. D genes are given only for firm matches. Only part of the rows carry a size: once, few, many, or a class if the clone is expanded.

CDR3 DNA: TGCGCCAGCAGCTACCCCGAAGGGGGGACTGAAGCTTTCTTT; CDR3 protein: CASSYPEGGTEAFF; clone size: -; V gene: TRBV5-1; CDR3 length: 14; J gene: TRBJ1-1; D gene: -
CDR3 DNA: TGTGCCAGCAGCTCGACCAACCAAGTACAGACCCAGTACTTC; CDR3 protein: CASSSTNQVQTQYF; clone size: few; V gene: TRBV7-2; CDR3 length: 14; J gene: TRBJ2-5; D gene: -
CDR3 DNA: TGTGCCAGCAGCTTTCTGTCTCCATCGCAAGAGACCCAGTACTTC; CDR3 protein: CASSFLSPSQETQYF; clone size: -; V gene: TRBV5-5; CDR3 length: 15; J gene: TRBJ2-5; D gene: -
CDR3 DNA: TGCAGCGTTAGTAGGGACAGCAACACTGAAGCTTTCTTT; CDR3 protein: CSVSRDSNTEAFF; clone size: -; V gene: TRBV29-1; CDR3 length: 13; J gene: TRBJ1-1; D gene: TRBD1
CDR3 DNA: TGTGCCAGCAGCCAAATGACAGGGACCTACAATGAGCAGTACTTC; CDR3 protein: CASSQMTGTYNEQYF; clone size: -; V gene: TRBV3-1; CDR3 length: 15; J gene: TRBJ2-7; D gene: TRBD1
CDR3 DNA: TGTGCCAGCAGCAAAATGGGGCCAACCCCCGGCCGAGAGACCCAGTACTTC; CDR3 protein: CASSKMGPTPGRETQYF; clone size: few; V gene: TRBV21-1; CDR3 length: 17; J gene: TRBJ2-5; D gene: -
CDR3 DNA: TGCAGCGCTATCGGTCCCAGGCGGAACACCGGGGAGCTGTTTTTT; CDR3 protein: CSAIGPRRNTGELFF; clone size: -; V gene: TRBV29-1; CDR3 length: 15; J gene: TRBJ2-2; D gene: -
CDR3 DNA: TGTGCCAGCAGCCCAAAAATAGCGGGCCCTAGGTTTTGGTTCTTC; CDR3 protein: CASSPKIAGPRFWFF; clone size: few; V gene: TRBV5-4; CDR3 length: 15; J gene: TRBJ2-1; D gene: TRBD2
CDR3 DNA: TGCAGCGTTGTGGACCGAAACATTCAGTACTTC; CDR3 protein: CSVVDRNIQYF; clone size: -; V gene: TRBV29-1; CDR3 length: 11; J gene: TRBJ2-4; D gene: -
CDR3 DNA: TGCAGCGTTGAAGATGCCTACAATGAGCAGTACTTC; CDR3 protein: CSVEDAYNEQYF; clone size: -; V gene: TRBV29-1; CDR3 length: 12; J gene: TRBJ2-7; D gene: -
CDR3 DNA: TGTGCCAGCAGCTTATCGGGCTCAGCACGGGAGACCCAGTACTTC; CDR3 protein: CASSLSGSARETQYF; clone size: -; V gene: TRBV7-2; CDR3 length: 15; J gene: TRBJ2-5; D gene: -
CDR3 DNA: TGCAGTGCTAGAGGGACGGGACAGGGGACTTTCTTT; CDR3 protein: CSARGTGQGTFF; clone size: -; V gene: TRBV20-1; CDR3 length: 12; J gene: TRBJ1-1; D gene: TRBD1
CDR3 DNA: TGCGCCAGCAGGGCACCGGGACAGGGATACAATGAGCAGTTCTTC; CDR3 protein: CASRAPGQGYNEQFF; clone size: -; V gene: TRBV10-2; CDR3 length: 15; J gene: TRBJ2-1; D gene: TRBD1
CDR3 DNA: TGCAGTGCTAGAGATCGACTAGCGGGTCAAGAGACCCAGTACTTC; CDR3 protein: CSARDRLAGQETQYF; clone size: -; V gene: TRBV20-1; CDR3 length: 15; J gene: TRBJ2-5; D gene: TRBD2
CDR3 DNA: TGTGCCAGCAGCCCCCAGGTGGCTCCGGGGGGGATTGAACAAGAGACCCAGTACTTC; CDR3 protein: CASSPQVAPGGIEQETQYF; clone size: -; V gene: TRBV5-6; CDR3 length: 19; J gene: TRBJ2-5; D gene: TRBD2
CDR3 DNA: TGTGCCAGCAGTCCCGGCGACAGGGGAGTAGGCGAACAGAACTTC; CDR3 protein: CASSPGDRGVGEQNF; clone size: -; V gene: TRBV25-1; CDR3 length: 15; J gene: TRBJ2-4; D gene: TRBD1
CDR3 DNA: TGCAGCGTCGGGACAGGGATAGAGACCCAGTACTTC; CDR3 protein: CSVGTGIETQYF; clone size: -; V gene: TRBV29-1; CDR3 length: 12; J gene: TRBJ2-5; D gene: TRBD1
CDR3 DNA: TGCGCCAGCAGCCCTCTCCAGGGACACTACGAGCAGTACTTC; CDR3 protein: CASSPLQGHYEQYF; clone size: -; V gene: TRBV5-1; CDR3 length: 14; J gene: TRBJ2-7; D gene: -
CDR3 DNA: TGTGCCAGCAGCGGGGGGAGCGGGACAGATACGCAGTATTTT; CDR3 protein: CASSGGSGTDTQYF; clone size: -; V gene: TRBV2; CDR3 length: 14; J gene: TRBJ2-3; D gene: TRBD2
CDR3 DNA: TGTGCCAGCAGAGCGTACCGGGACAGGGTCCCCGACGAGCAGTACTTC; CDR3 protein: CASRAYRDRVPDEQYF; clone size: -; V gene: TRBV6-5; CDR3 length: 16; J gene: TRBJ2-7; D gene: TRBD1
CDR3 DNA: TGCGCCAGCAGCTCAGGACAGGGGGGGGTATTGTCTGGGGCCAACGTCCTGACTTTC; CDR3 protein: CASSSGQGGVLSGANVLTF; clone size: -; V gene: TRBV5-1; CDR3 length: 19; J gene: TRBJ2-6; D gene: TRBD1
CDR3 DNA: TGTGCCAGCACCGGCGGTGTCTACGAGCAGTACTTC; CDR3 protein: CASTGGVYEQYF; clone size: -; V gene: TRBV21-1; CDR3 length: 12; J gene: TRBJ2-7; D gene: -
CDR3 DNA: TGTGCCAGCAGCTTAGTGGGGCCAGCCCAAGAGACCCAGTACTTC; CDR3 protein: CASSLVGPAQETQYF; clone size: few; V gene: TRBV7-2; CDR3 length: 15; J gene: TRBJ2-5; D gene: -
CDR3 DNA: TGTGCCAGCAGAAGCGGGCAGGGGGTCAACGAGCAGTACTTC; CDR3 protein: CASRSGQGVNEQYF; clone size: few; V gene: TRBV7-9; CDR3 length: 14; J gene: TRBJ2-7; D gene: -
CDR3 DNA: TGTGCCAGCAGCAGACGACCCGGGGATACGCAGTATTTT; CDR3 protein: CASSRRPGDTQYF; clone size: -; V gene: TRBV5-6; CDR3 length: 13; J gene: TRBJ2-3; D gene: -
CDR3 DNA: TGTGCCAGTAGTATTCGCGGAGCGGACTATGGCTACACCTTC; CDR3 protein: CASSIRGADYGYTF; clone size: -; V gene: TRBV19; CDR3 length: 14; J gene: TRBJ1-2; D gene: -
CDR3 DNA: TGTGCCAGCGTCAAAAGGACGAACTCCTACGAGCAGTACTTC; CDR3 protein: CASVKRTNSYEQYF; clone size: -; V gene: TRBV6-5; CDR3 length: 14; J gene: TRBJ2-7; D gene: -
CDR3 DNA: TGTGCCAGCAGTTTCCCCTCAGGGGCTAACTATGGCTACACCTTC; CDR3 protein: CASSFPSGANYGYTF; clone size: once; V gene: TRBV28; CDR3 length: 15; J gene: TRBJ1-2; D gene: -
CDR3 DNA: TGTGCCATCAGTGAGCCCGACAGGGGTGAAGGCTACACCTTC; CDR3 protein: CAISEPDRGEGYTF; clone size: -; V gene: TRBV10-3; CDR3 length: 14; J gene: TRBJ1-2; D gene: TRBD1
CDR3 DNA: TGCGCCAGCAGCTTAGGGGAATGGGGCAGGAACGATGAGCAGTTCTTC; CDR3 protein: CASSLGEWGRNDEQFF; clone size: -; V gene: TRBV7-9; CDR3 length: 16; J gene: TRBJ2-1; D gene: -
CDR3 DNA: TGTGCCAGCGGCCTTAGGGGGATGGCGAGCGAGCAGTACTTC; CDR3 protein: CASGLRGMASEQYF; clone size: -; V gene: TRBV12-3/TRBV12-4; CDR3 length: 14; J gene: TRBJ2-7; D gene: -